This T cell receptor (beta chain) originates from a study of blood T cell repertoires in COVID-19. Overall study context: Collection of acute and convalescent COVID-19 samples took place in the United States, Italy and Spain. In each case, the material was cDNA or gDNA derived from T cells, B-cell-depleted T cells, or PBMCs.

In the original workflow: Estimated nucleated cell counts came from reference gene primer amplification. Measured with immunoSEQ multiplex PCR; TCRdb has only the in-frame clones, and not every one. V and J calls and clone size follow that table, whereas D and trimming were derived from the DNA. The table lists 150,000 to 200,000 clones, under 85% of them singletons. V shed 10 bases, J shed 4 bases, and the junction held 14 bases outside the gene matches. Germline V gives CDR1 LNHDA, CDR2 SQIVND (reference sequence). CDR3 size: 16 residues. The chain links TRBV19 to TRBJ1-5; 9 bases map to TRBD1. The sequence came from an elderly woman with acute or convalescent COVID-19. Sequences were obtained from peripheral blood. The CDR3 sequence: CATTTGGRAWNQPQHF. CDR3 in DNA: TGTGCCACTACGACAGGGGGACGGGCATGGAATCAGCCCCAGCATTTT.